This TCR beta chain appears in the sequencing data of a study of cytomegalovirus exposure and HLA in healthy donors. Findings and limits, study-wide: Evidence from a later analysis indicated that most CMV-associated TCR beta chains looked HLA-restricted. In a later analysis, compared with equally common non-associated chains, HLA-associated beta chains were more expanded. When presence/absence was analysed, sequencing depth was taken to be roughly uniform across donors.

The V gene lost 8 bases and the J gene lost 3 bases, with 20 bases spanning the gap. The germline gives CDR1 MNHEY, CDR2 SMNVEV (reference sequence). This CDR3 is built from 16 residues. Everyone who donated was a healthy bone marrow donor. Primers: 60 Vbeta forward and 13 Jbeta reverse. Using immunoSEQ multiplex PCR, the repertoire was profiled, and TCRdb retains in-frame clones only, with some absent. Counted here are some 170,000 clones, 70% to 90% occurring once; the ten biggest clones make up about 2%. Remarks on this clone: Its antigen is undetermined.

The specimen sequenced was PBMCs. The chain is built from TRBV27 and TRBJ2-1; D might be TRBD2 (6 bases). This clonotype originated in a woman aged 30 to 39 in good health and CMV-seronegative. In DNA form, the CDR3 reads TGTGCCAGCCGGGGTCCCGGGGGACGGAACTACAATGAGCAGTTCTTC. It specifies CASRGPGGRNYNEQFF.